The clone carrying this T cell receptor beta chain was seen a few times. TCRdb reanalysed the RT-PCR reads using MiXCR and keeps one entry per CDR3 protein. Of about 700,000 distinct CDR3 sequences listed, 11% to 15% are singletons. The germline CDR1 and CDR2 sequences are SQVTM and ANQGSEA. V shed 3 bases and J shed 15 bases, with 15 bases lying between them. The CDR3 covers 11 residues. Sequencing was performed on memory CD4+ T cells from blood. This chain links TRBV29-1 with TRBJ2-1, with D perhaps TRBD2 (6 bases). This clonotype was sampled from a female donor in good health, serving as a healthy control. The CDR3 spells CSVDLRDFLFF. The CDR3 coding sequence is TGCAGCGTTGATCTTCGGGACTTCTTGTTCTTC.